This T cell receptor beta chain emerged from a study of cytomegalovirus exposure and HLA in healthy donors. Germline lookup yields CDR1 MNHEY and CDR2 SMNVEV (reference sequence). This CDR3 has 14 residues. V was cut by 5 bases and J by 6 bases, with 15 bases left in between. A multiplex PCR was run with 60 Vbeta primers and 13 Jbeta primers. Data came from immunoSEQ multiplex PCR; TCRdb stores just in-frame clones and leaves some out. The table includes approximately 160,000 clones, about 84% detected once. The specimen sequenced was PBMCs. The sequence was collected from a man aged 50 to 59 in good health and CMV-seropositive. The J gene is TRBJ2-3, the V gene TRBV27; D ambiguous. CDR3 DNA: TGTGCCAGCAGTATCCGCGGCCTAACTGATACGCAGTATTTT. Protein sequence: CASSIRGLTDTQYF.